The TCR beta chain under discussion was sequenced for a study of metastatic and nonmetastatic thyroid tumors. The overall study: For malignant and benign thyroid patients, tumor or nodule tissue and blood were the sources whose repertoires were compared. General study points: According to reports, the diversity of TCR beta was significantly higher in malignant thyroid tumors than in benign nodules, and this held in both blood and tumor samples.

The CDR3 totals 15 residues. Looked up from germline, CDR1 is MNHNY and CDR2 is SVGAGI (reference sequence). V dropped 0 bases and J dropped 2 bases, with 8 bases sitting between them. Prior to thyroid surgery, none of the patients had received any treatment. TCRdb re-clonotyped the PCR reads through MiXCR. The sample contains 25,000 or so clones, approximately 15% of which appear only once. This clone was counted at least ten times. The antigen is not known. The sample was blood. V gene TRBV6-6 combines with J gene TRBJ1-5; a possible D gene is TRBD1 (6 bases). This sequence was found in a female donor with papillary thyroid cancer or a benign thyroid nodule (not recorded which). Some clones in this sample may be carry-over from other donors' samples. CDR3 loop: CASSYSAGGNQPQHF. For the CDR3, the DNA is TGTGCCAGCAGTTACTCGGCAGGGGGCAATCAGCCCCAGCATTTT.